This T cell receptor (beta chain) was obtained from a study of cytotoxic CD8 clonotypes in ibrutinib-treated CLL. Study results and caveats: Measured clonality at baseline was greater than in age-matched healthy donors and tracked with circulating CD8+ T-cell counts.

Trimming took off 1 base at V and 4 bases at J, with 5 bases between the two ends. The CDR3 has 13 residues. Germline assignment: CDR1 MDHEN and CDR2 SYDVKM. The repertoire was sequenced with immunoSEQ multiplex PCR; TCRdb's copy has only in-frame clones and lacks some. The table lists approximately 100,000 clones, approximately 80% of them singletons. About this clone itself: What it binds is unknown.

Sequences were derived from PBMCs, sampled after 24 months of ibrutinib treatment. The chain combines TRBV28 with TRBJ2-4; D is uncertain. This TCR was recovered from a human donor with chronic lymphocytic leukemia. In nucleotides, the CDR3 is TGTGCCAGCAGTTTATACCGGAAAAACATTCAGTACTTC. As protein: CASSLYRKNIQYF.